This T cell receptor (beta chain) originates from a study of blood T cell repertoires in COVID-19. Sequencing was performed with immunoSEQ multiplex PCR; in TCRdb, only in-frame clones are kept and a portion is missing. The sample has more than 95,000 clones; around 83% are singletons. Per germline, CDR1 MDHEN and CDR2 SYDVKM. This CDR3 has 16 amino acids. V shed 4 bases, J shed 8 bases, and the junction held 10 bases outside the gene matches. The chain is built from TRBV28 and TRBJ2-1; 11 bases map to TRBD1. The TCR comes from an older man with active or convalescent COVID-19. The sample consisted of peripheral blood. The CDR3 loop is CASSSPRDRGFHEQFF. The CDR3 region has the DNA TGTGCCAGCAGTTCACCCCGGGACAGGGGGTTCCATGAGCAGTTCTTC.